Shown below are 5 T cell receptor beta chains from a single sample sequenced in a study of cytomegalovirus exposure and HLA in healthy donors. Both 60 Vbeta primers and 13 Jbeta primers went into the PCR. Sequencing used immunoSEQ multiplex PCR; TCRdb keeps in-frame clones, though not all of them. Among more than 90,000 clones, roughly 68% were seen once, and the ten largest hold roughly 0.82%. Source material: PBMCs. All receptors come from a woman aged 30 to 39 in good health and CMV-seronegative.

This rearrangement joins TRBV6-5 to TRBJ1-2, with 7 bases fitting TRBD1. With 6 bases clipped from V and 8 bases from J, the junction kept 12 bases outside the gene matches. Per germline, CDR1 MNHEY and CDR2 SVGAGI. CDR3 size: 14 residues. CDR3 residues: CASRGGQARQGYTF. The CDR3 DNA is TGTGCCAGCAGGGGAGGACAGGCTCGTCAGGGCTACACCTTC.

The V and J genes are TRBV27 and TRBJ2-7; TRBD1 agrees at 7 bases. J was trimmed by 3 bases and V by 5 bases; bases with no gene match: 7. The CDR3 is 14 amino acids. Germline V lookup: CDR1 MNHEY, CDR2 SMNVEV (reference sequence). The CDR3 sequence: CASSPRTGRYEQYF. CDR3 in DNA: TGTGCCAGCAGTCCCCGGACAGGCCGCTACGAGCAGTACTTC.

This clone showed up just once. The chain couples TRBV5-8 to TRBJ2-3, with a tentative D call TRBD2 (5 bases). The CDR3 is 15 amino acids. The germline gives CDR1 SGHTS, CDR2 YDEGEE. Trimming left V 3 bases short and J 5 bases short, with 16 bases between. The CDR3 region has the DNA TGTGCCAGCAGCTCTCCGGGTCCACTAGGAGATACGCAGTATTTT. This sequence encodes CASSSPGPLGDTQYF.

This chain links TRBV25-1 with TRBJ2-3, with 14 bases that match TRBD2. The CDR3 totals 18 residues. V lost 5 bases to trimming and J lost 0 bases; unmatched junction nucleotides: 7. Germline CDR1 and CDR2: MGHDK and SYGVNS. The CDR3 loop reads CASSPGTSGGTSTDTQYF. The CDR3 DNA follows: TGTGCCAGCAGTCCAGGGACTAGCGGGGGCACTAGCACAGATACGCAGTATTTT.

The genes are TRBV27 and TRBJ2-6, with D possibly being TRBD1 (6 bases). CDR3 length: 16 amino acids. The germline CDR1 and CDR2 sequences are MNHEY and SMNVEV (reference sequence). The V end lost 5 bases, the J end lost 1 base, and 12 bases lay between the germline ends. The CDR3 bases are TGTGCCAGCAGTGATTACAGGGTATCTGGGGCCAACGTCCTGACTTTC. This codes for CASSDYRVSGANVLTF.